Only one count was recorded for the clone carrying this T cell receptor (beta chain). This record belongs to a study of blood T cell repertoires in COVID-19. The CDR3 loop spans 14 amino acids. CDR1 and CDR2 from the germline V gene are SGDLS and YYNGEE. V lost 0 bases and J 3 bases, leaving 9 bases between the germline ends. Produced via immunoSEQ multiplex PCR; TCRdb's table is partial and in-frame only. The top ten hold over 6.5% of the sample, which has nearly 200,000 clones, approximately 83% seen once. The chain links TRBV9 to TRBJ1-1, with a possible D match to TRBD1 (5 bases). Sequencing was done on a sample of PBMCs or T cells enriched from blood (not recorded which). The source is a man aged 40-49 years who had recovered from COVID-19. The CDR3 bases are TGTGCCAGCAGCGTAGGTACAGGCCACACTGAAGCTTTCTTT. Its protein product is CASSVGTGHTEAFF.